One and the same sample provided the 29 T cell receptor beta chains below, sequenced in a study of blood T cell repertoires in COVID-19. Libraries were prepared by immunoSEQ multiplex PCR; TCRdb keeps only in-frame clonotypes and omits some of them. The sample contains over 250,000 clones, around nine tenths of which appear only once. The specimen sequenced was peripheral blood. The receptors were gathered from a man aged 45-65 years with acute or convalescent COVID-19.

The table lists this clone with a count of one. This sequence joins TRBV18 and TRBJ1-3; D is unclear. Trimming took 4 bases from V and 0 from J, leaving 13 bases between them. The CDR3 loop spans 16 amino acids. Germline CDR1 is KGHSH and CDR2 is LQKENI. CDR3 bases: TGTGCCAGCTCACTTAGACGCGGGGACTCTGGAAACACCATATATTTT. Encoded protein: CASSLRRGDSGNTIYF.

The J gene is TRBJ2-3, the V gene TRBV5-4; 16 bases line up with TRBD2. CDR3 length: 18 amino acids. With 3 bases clipped from V and 4 bases from J, the junction kept 8 bases outside the gene matches. CDR1 is SGHNT and CDR2 is YYREEE in the germline V gene (reference sequence). CDR3 in amino acids: CASSSGTSGGAYPDTQYF. CDR3 bases: TGTGCCAGCAGCTCGGGGACTAGCGGGGGGGCGTACCCAGATACGCAGTATTTT.

The chain joins TRBV6-5 to TRBJ1-2; a weak D match, TRBD1 (5 bases). With 0 bases removed from V and 0 bases from J, the gap between germline ends came to 11 bases. This CDR3 contains 16 residues. Germline assignment: CDR1 MNHEY and CDR2 SVGAGI. CDR3 nucleotide sequence: TGTGCCAGCAGTTACTCGGGACTGGGTACTAACTATGGCTACACCTTC. Translation: CASSYSGLGTNYGYTF.

A note on this clone: This may arise from a read error, as a much more abundant clone is one base away. The chain recombines TRBV6-5 with TRBJ2-1, with 10 bases matching TRBD1. Trimming cost V 4 bases and J 3 bases; bases outside gene matches: 0. Germline CDR1 MNHEY, CDR2 SVGAGI. This CDR3 spans 14 amino acids. CDR3 DNA sequence: TGTGCCAGCAGTTGGACAGGGGGCTACAATGAGCAGTTCTTC. Protein sequence: CASSWTGGYNEQFF.

This rearrangement joins TRBV12-5 to TRBJ1-1; D uncertain. Between the trimmed V and J ends, which lost 5 bases and 8 bases, there was a span of 18 bases. The CDR3 length is 14 residues. Germline V lookup: CDR1 LGHNT, CDR2 FRNRAP. The CDR3 nucleotides are TGTGCTAGTGGTCCCTTGGGAGGGATAGGAGAAGCTTTCTTT. Its translation is CASGPLGGIGEAFF.

This clone was seen a handful of times. The rearrangement links TRBV30 to TRBJ2-1, with D unresolved. The V end was cut by 4 bases, the J end by 9 bases, with 16 bases between. Germline-derived CDR1 and CDR2 are GTSNPN and SVGIG (reference sequence). This CDR3 spans 13 amino acids. The CDR3 nucleotides are TGTGCCTGGACCGAATACTTAGGCGGTGAGCAGTTCTTC. Protein sequence: CAWTEYLGGEQFF.

The chain couples TRBV7-2 to TRBJ2-7; a possible D gene is TRBD2 (6 bases). CDR3 length: 15 residues. The V gene lost 3 bases and the J gene lost 7 bases, with 19 bases spanning the gap. CDR1 and CDR2 (germline): SGHTA, FQGNSA. For the CDR3, the DNA is TGTGCCAGCAGCTTTTTTCTCGGCCGAGGAGGGGAGCAGTACTTC. Translation: CASSFFLGRGGEQYF.

The chain carries TRBV11-1 and TRBJ2-3; D remains ambiguous. Germline CDR1 is SGHAT and CDR2 is FQDESV (reference sequence). The CDR3 runs to 12 residues. Trimming left V 2 bases short and J 7 bases short, with 7 bases between. The CDR3 DNA sequence: TGTGCCAGCAGCTTACCCCAATATACGCAGTATTTT. Translation: CASSLPQYTQYF.

This chain links TRBV5-8 with TRBJ2-4; weak D call: TRBD2 (5 bases). The V end was cut by 4 bases, the J end by 0 bases, with 17 bases between. CDR1 SGHTS and CDR2 YDEGEE come from the germline V gene. The CDR3 has 17 residues. The CDR3 protein is CASSPPGTTVAKNIQYF. The CDR3 nucleotides are TGTGCCAGCAGCCCTCCGGGAACGACCGTAGCCAAAAACATTCAGTACTTC.

V usage is TRBV11-1 and J usage is TRBJ1-4; D not certain. V dropped 5 bases and J dropped 1 base, with 11 bases sitting between them. Germline V CDR1 and CDR2: SGHAT, FQDESV (reference sequence). There are 15 residues in the CDR3. Written as DNA, the CDR3 is TGTGCCAGCAGCCCCTCCAGGATAACTAATGAAAAACTGTTTTTT. Its protein is CASSPSRITNEKLFF.

V and J are TRBV19 and TRBJ2-1; 11 positions match TRBD2. The germline V gene has CDR1 LNHDA and CDR2 SQIVND (reference sequence). Losses at the gene ends were 6 bases for V and 4 bases for J; bases not matched to a gene: 8. The CDR3 length is 16 residues. CDR3: CASRAETSGGYNEQFF. As DNA, the CDR3 is TGTGCCAGTAGGGCCGAAACTAGCGGGGGTTACAATGAGCAGTTCTTC.

V is TRBV7-3 and J is TRBJ2-5; D is perhaps TRBD2 (5 bases). This CDR3 contains 14 residues. Looked up from germline, CDR1 is SGHTA and CDR2 is FQGTGA. V was shortened by 4 bases and J by 4 bases, with 13 bases between the two germline ends. CDR3 DNA sequence: TGTGCCAGCAGCTCCCCGGGGTCGCGAGAGACCCAGTACTTC. Translation gives CASSSPGSRETQYF.

J is TRBJ2-3 and V is TRBV19; D not certain. V lost 5 bases and J lost 5, with 8 bases in between. Germline V gene sequence: CDR1 LNHDA, CDR2 SQIVND (reference sequence). The CDR3 consists of 12 residues. The CDR3 DNA reads TGTGCCAGTAGTGCCTCTAGAGATACGCAGTATTTT. It codes for CASSASRDTQYF.

The chain joins TRBV12-5 to TRBJ2-2; D perhaps matches TRBD2 (5 bases). Deletions cut 6 bases from V and 4 bases from J, with 21 bases between. Looked up from germline, CDR1 is LGHNT and CDR2 is FRNRAP. The CDR3 has 17 amino acids. CDR3 protein: CASGLHRGSATTGELFF. The CDR3 DNA reads as TGTGCTAGTGGCCTACACCGGGGTAGCGCAACCACCGGGGAGCTGTTTTTT.

The gene calls are TRBV10-3 and TRBJ1-2; 7 nucleotides match TRBD1. The V and J ends lost 4 bases and 0 bases, in that order; junction bases with no gene match: 5. Per the germline V gene, CDR1 is ENHRY and CDR2 is SYGVKD. The CDR3 extends over 15 amino acids. CDR3 DNA: TGTGCCATCAGTGTGGGACAGACAGCTAACTATGGCTACACCTTC. Translation: CAISVGQTANYGYTF.

The genes are TRBV27 and TRBJ1-4; 8 bases are shared with TRBD1. The CDR3 is made up of 13 amino acids. Germline CDR1 and CDR2: MNHEY and SMNVEV (reference sequence). The trim removed 7 bases at V and 7 bases at J, leaving 5 bases unmatched. CDR3: CASKDRVGEKLFF. DNA of the CDR3: TGTGCCAGCAAGGACAGGGTTGGTGAAAAACTGTTTTTT.

The genes are TRBV7-3 and TRBJ1-1; 8 nucleotides match TRBD1. The CDR3 extends over 13 amino acids. CDR1 and CDR2 (germline): SGHTA, FQGTGA. The V and J ends lost 4 bases and 6 bases, in that order; junction bases with no gene match: 4. In DNA, the CDR3 is TGTGCCAGCAGCTCAGGGGGCAGGGCTGAAGCTTTCTTT. Residues: CASSSGGRAEAFF.

This sequence joins TRBV3-1 (or the pseudogene TRBV3-2) and TRBJ1-1; 10 nucleotides line up with TRBD1. The V segment lost 3 bases and the J segment 6 bases; nucleotides outside the gene matches: 1. CDR1 and CDR2 from the germline V gene are LGHDT and YNNKEL (reference sequence). This CDR3 has 13 amino acids. The CDR3 coding sequence is TGTGCCAGCAGCCACGGACAGGGGGCTGAAGCTTTCTTT. It specifies CASSHGQGAEAFF.

This chain links TRBV19 with TRBJ1-1, with TRBD1 identical over 7 bases. Trimming took 3 bases from V and 3 from J; bases not matched to a gene: 7. CDR3 length: 15 amino acids. The germline V gene encodes CDR1 LNHDA and CDR2 SQIVND (reference sequence). This CDR3 is CASSINSQGDTEAFF. CDR3 nucleotide sequence: TGTGCCAGTAGTATCAACTCTCAGGGGGACACTGAAGCTTTCTTT.

The gene calls are TRBV6-5 and TRBJ2-6, with D possibly TRBD1 on 5 matching bases. The CDR3 length is 13 residues. V lost 5 bases, J lost 9 bases, and 11 bases lay in between. Germline V gives CDR1 MNHEY, CDR2 SVGAGI. In DNA form, the CDR3 reads TGTGCCAGCAGTATTTTCGACAGCAACGTCCTGACTTTC. As protein: CASSIFDSNVLTF.

The CDR3 coding sequence is TGTGCCAGCAGCTTAGCACTAGCGCGAGAGACCCAGTACTTC. This translates into CASSLALARETQYF. The V gene is TRBV13, the J gene TRBJ2-5; 7 bases are shared with TRBD2. CDR3 length: 14 residues. The germline gives CDR1 PRHDT, CDR2 FYEKMQ (reference sequence). Unmatched junction bases numbered 3, after V lost 1 base and J lost 4 bases.

This CDR3 reads CASRAPGGAEAFF. Here the CDR3 DNA reads TGTGCCAGCAGGGCCCCAGGGGGAGCTGAAGCTTTCTTT. The V call is TRBV12-3 or TRBV12-4, the J call TRBJ1-1; 7 bases map to TRBD1. The CDR3 consists of 13 residues. J was trimmed by 6 bases and V by 6 bases; bases with no gene match: 7.

V and J are TRBV4-1 and TRBJ2-3; 9 bases agree with TRBD2. The junction had 8 bases not matched to a gene; V was cut back by 0 bases and J by 4 bases. The CDR3 length is 17 residues. Germline lookup yields CDR1 MGHRA and CDR2 YSYEKL. The CDR3 sequence is CASSQDLGSGGSDTQYF. CDR3 DNA: TGCGCCAGCAGCCAAGATCTTGGTAGCGGGGGCTCAGATACGCAGTATTTT.

Written as DNA, the CDR3 is TGTGCCAGCAGCATTGACACCTCCTACGAGCAGTACTTC. It encodes CASSIDTSYEQYF. The chain joins TRBV7-9 to TRBJ2-7; the D is unclear. Trimming cost V 5 bases and J 0 bases, with 8 bases left between them. This CDR3 contains 13 residues. The germline V gene has CDR1 SEHNR and CDR2 FQNEAQ (reference sequence).

The V and J genes are TRBV27 and TRBJ1-6; TRBD1 is a possible D gene (5 bases). Trimming took 6 bases from V and 5 from J, leaving 23 bases between them. The CDR3 is 18 amino acids. Germline lookup yields CDR1 MNHEY and CDR2 SMNVEV (reference sequence). In DNA, the CDR3 is TGTGCCAGCAGCCGCATCGGGCCCTGGGGCGACGATAATTCACCCCTCCACTTT. It yields the protein CASSRIGPWGDDNSPLHF.

This chain joins TRBV5-6 and TRBJ2-1, with a weak D call TRBD1 (6 bases). The CDR3 runs to 12 residues. CDR1 and CDR2 (germline): SGHDT, YYEEEE. Trimming took 4 bases from V and 7 from J, leaving 9 bases between them. The CDR3 here is CASSHRVNEQFF. DNA of the CDR3: TGTGCCAGCAGCCACAGGGTAAATGAGCAGTTCTTC.

The chain links TRBV28 to TRBJ1-1; 8 nucleotides match TRBD1. The CDR3 has 14 residues. Germline V CDR1 and CDR2: MDHEN, SYDVKM. Losses at the gene ends were 7 bases for V and 6 bases for J; bases not matched to a gene: 10. CDR3 sequence reads: CASMRQGRRAEAFF. Here the CDR3 DNA reads TGTGCCAGCATGAGACAGGGGAGAAGGGCTGAAGCTTTCTTT.

The chain couples TRBV2 to TRBJ1-5; no clear D. Germline-derived CDR1 and CDR2 are SNHLY and FYNNEI. The V gene lost 6 bases and the J gene lost 6 bases, with 15 bases spanning the gap. The CDR3 totals 14 residues. The CDR3, as DNA: TGTGCCAGCAGCCGAGCCCGGGTGGGTCAGCCCCAGCATTTT. Translated, it gives CASSRARVGQPQHF.

The rearrangement links TRBV3-1 (or the pseudogene TRBV3-2) to TRBJ2-3; 13 nucleotides match TRBD2. The CDR3 sequence is 14 residues long. Germline trimming cut 8 bases from V and 1 base from J; bases unmatched to any gene: 0. Germline lookup yields CDR1 LGHDT and CDR2 YNNKEL (reference sequence). The CDR3 DNA is TGTGCCAGCGGGACTAGCGGGGGCACAGATACGCAGTATTTT. Protein sequence: CASGTSGGTDTQYF.